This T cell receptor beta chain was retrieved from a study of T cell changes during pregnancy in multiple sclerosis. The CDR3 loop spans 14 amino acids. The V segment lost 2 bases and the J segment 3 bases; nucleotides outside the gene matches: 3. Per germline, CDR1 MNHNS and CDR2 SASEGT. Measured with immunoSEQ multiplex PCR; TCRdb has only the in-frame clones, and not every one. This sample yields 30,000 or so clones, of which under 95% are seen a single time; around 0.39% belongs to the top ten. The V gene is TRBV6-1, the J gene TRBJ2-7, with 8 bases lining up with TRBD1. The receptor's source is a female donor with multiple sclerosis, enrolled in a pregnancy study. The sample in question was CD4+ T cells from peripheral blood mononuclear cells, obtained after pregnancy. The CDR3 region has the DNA TGTGCCAGCAGTGAATGGGGGACAGGCTACGAGCAGTACTTC. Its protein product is CASSEWGTGYEQYF.